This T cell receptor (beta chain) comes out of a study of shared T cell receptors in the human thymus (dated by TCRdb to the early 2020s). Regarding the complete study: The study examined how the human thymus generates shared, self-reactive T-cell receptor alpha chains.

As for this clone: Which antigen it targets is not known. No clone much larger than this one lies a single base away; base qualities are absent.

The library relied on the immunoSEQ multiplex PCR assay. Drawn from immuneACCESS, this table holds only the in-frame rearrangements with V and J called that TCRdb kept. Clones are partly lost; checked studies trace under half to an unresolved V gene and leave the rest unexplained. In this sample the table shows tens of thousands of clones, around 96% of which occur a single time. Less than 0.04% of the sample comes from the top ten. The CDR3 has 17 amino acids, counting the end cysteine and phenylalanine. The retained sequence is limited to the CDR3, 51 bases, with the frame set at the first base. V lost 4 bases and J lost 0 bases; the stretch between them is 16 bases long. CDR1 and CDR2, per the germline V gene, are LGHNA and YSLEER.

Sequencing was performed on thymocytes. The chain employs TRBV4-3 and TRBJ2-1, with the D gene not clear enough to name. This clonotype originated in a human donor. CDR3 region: CASSPHRRISSYNEQFF. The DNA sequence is TGCGCCAGCAGCCCCCACCGGCGTATCAGCTCCTACAATGAGCAGTTCTTC.